The 13 T cell receptor beta chains given below trace back to one sample, sequenced in a study of T cell responses to AZD1222 COVID-19 vaccine. Assay used: immunoSEQ multiplex PCR; TCRdb lists only in-frame clones, some missing. The sample has 150,000 to 200,000 clones, approximately 92% seen once. Sequencing used peripheral blood, obtained 28 days after the second dose of the MenACWY control vaccine. The source of these receptors is an adult who received the MenACWY meningococcal vaccine as a control.

The rearrangement links TRBV19 to TRBJ2-1, with D possibly TRBD1 on 6 matching bases. The CDR3 has 13 amino acids. V lost 6 bases, J lost 9 bases, and 15 bases lay in between. Germline CDR1 reads LNHDA; CDR2 reads SQIVND (reference sequence). The CDR3 spells CASSSAGAGEQFF. In DNA form, the CDR3 reads TGTGCCAGTAGCTCGGCAGGGGCGGGTGAGCAGTTCTTC.

This clone was seen once. This sequence joins TRBV27 and TRBJ1-5, with D perhaps matching TRBD1 (5 bases). V was pared by 3 bases and J by 6 bases, with 12 bases between. The germline V gene encodes CDR1 MNHEY and CDR2 SMNVEV (reference sequence). The CDR3 consists of 14 residues. The CDR3 sequence is CASSFRGVGQPQHF. For the CDR3, the DNA is TGTGCCAGCAGTTTTAGGGGAGTGGGTCAGCCCCAGCATTTT.

The rearrangement links TRBV12-3 or TRBV12-4 to TRBJ1-2; 7 bases are a match to TRBD1. With 6 bases clipped from V and 5 bases from J, the junction kept 6 bases outside the gene matches. The CDR3 runs to 13 residues. The CDR3: CASSTGTDYGYTF. CDR3 coding DNA: TGTGCCAGCAGCACCGGGACAGATTATGGCTACACCTTC.

The chain joins TRBV19 to TRBJ1-3, with D unclear. Germline lookup yields CDR1 LNHDA and CDR2 SQIVND (reference sequence). The length of the CDR3 is 13 residues. The V and J ends lost 8 bases and 0 bases respectively, with 8 bases between them. The CDR3 coding sequence is TGTGCCAGTCCATCCCTCTCTGGAAACACCATATATTTT. Protein: CASPSLSGNTIYF.

The gene calls are TRBV5-1 and TRBJ1-6; D is perhaps TRBD1 (5 bases). With 3 bases removed from V and 8 bases from J, the gap between germline ends came to 18 bases. Germline CDR1 is SGHRS and CDR2 is YFSETQ. This CDR3 spans 16 amino acids. CDR3 region: CASSSVGTRGDSPLHF. For the CDR3, the DNA is TGCGCCAGCAGCTCCGTGGGCACCCGGGGGGATTCACCCCTCCACTTT. The whole variable domain, filled in from reference TRBV5-1 and TRBJ1-6, reads KAGVTQTPRYLIKTRGQQVTLSCSPISGHRSVSWYQQTPGQGLQFLFEYFSETQRNKGNFPGRFSGRQFSNSRSEMNVSTLELGDSALYLCASSSVGTRGDSPLHFGNGTRLTVT.

J is TRBJ1-2 and V is TRBV5-6; weak D call: TRBD1 (5 bases). Germline assignment: CDR1 SGHDT and CDR2 YYEEEE. This CDR3 is 18 amino acids long. V lost 0 bases and J 2 bases, leaving 20 bases between the germline ends. DNA for the CDR3: TGTGCCAGCAGCTTGGGATGGGGGACCCGGGGGGTCAACTATGGCTACACCTTC. This gives the protein CASSLGWGTRGVNYGYTF.

Regarding this clone: The germline gene is not matched at one end of the junction; a read error may be the cause. V gene TRBV5-1 combines with J gene TRBJ2-3; 9 bases align to TRBD2. CDR3 length: 13 residues. Germline lookup yields CDR1 SGHRS and CDR2 YFSETQ. The CDR3 nucleotides read TGCGCCAGCAGCTCCGACCGACTAGCGGCGTCTATTTTT. Translation: CASSSDRLAASIF.

V and J are TRBV9 and TRBJ1-6, with D possibly matching TRBD1 (5 bases). Germline loops: CDR1 SGDLS, CDR2 YYNGEE. CDR3 size: 15 residues. Trimming took off 0 bases at V and 10 bases at J, with 14 bases between the two ends. Written as DNA, the CDR3 is TGTGCCAGCAGCGTAGGGGGGGGTGATGAATCACCCCTCCACTTT. Translated, it gives CASSVGGGDESPLHF.

This clone was seen a handful of times. J is TRBJ2-2 and V is TRBV7-2; 12 bases match TRBD1. Germline V gene lookup returns CDR1 SGHTA and CDR2 FQGNSA. The CDR3 is 15 amino acids. Losses at the gene ends were 4 bases for V and 7 bases for J; bases not matched to a gene: 4. The CDR3 spells CASSSGQGAGGELFF. The DNA of the CDR3 is TGTGCCAGCAGCTCGGGACAGGGGGCAGGCGGGGAGCTGTTTTTT.

J is TRBJ2-6 and V is TRBV7-2; maybe TRBD2 (6 bases). Germline V gene lookup returns CDR1 SGHTA and CDR2 FQGNSA. The CDR3 is 16 residues long. With 0 bases removed from V and 2 bases from J, the gap between germline ends came to 8 bases. In DNA form, the CDR3 reads TGTGCCAGCAGCTTAGCTGGAGGGACTGGGGCCAACGTCCTGACTTTC. It translates to CASSLAGGTGANVLTF.

This clone was detected only once. The rearrangement links TRBV7-9 to TRBJ1-4, with 7 bases identical to TRBD1. The CDR3 extends over 16 amino acids. V shed 4 bases and J 0 bases; nucleotides not matched to a gene: 5. CDR1 is SEHNR and CDR2 is FQNEAQ in the germline V gene (reference sequence). The CDR3 nucleotides are TGTGCCAGCAGCTCCGGCGGACAGGCAACTAATGAAAAACTGTTTTTT. This sequence encodes CASSSGGQATNEKLFF.

V gene TRBV4-1 combines with J gene TRBJ1-1, with a tentative D call TRBD1 (6 bases). The CDR3 has 14 amino acids. V was shortened by 4 bases and J by 1 base, with 10 bases between the two germline ends. Per the germline V gene, CDR1 is MGHRA and CDR2 is YSYEKL. The DNA for the CDR3 is TGCGCCAGCAGCCTCGGGACACAGAACACTGAAGCTTTCTTT. As protein: CASSLGTQNTEAFF.

J is TRBJ2-7 and V is TRBV25-1; D is undetermined. This CDR3 is built from 14 residues. V shed 1 base and J shed 4 bases, with 11 bases lying between them. Germline V gene lookup returns CDR1 MGHDK and CDR2 SYGVNS. The CDR3 loop is CASSESELSYEQYF. The CDR3 bases are TGTGCCAGCAGTGAATCGGAGTTGAGTTACGAGCAGTACTTC.